What follows is one TCR beta chain and its context. Its specificity is unknown. The junction and the germline gene differ at one end; a read error may be behind it. This sample stems from a study of regulatory T cells in long-lasting Graves disease. The authors built TCR beta libraries using iRepertoire HTBI primers and Arm-PCR of CDR3 regions. One entry per CDR3 protein results from TCRdb running MiXCR on the multiplex PCR reads. The sample consists of 500,000 to 800,000 distinct CDR3 sequences, around 32% of them appearing once. This CDR3 region has 14 residues. The germline gives CDR1 SGHTA, CDR2 FQGNSA. General study points: Newly diagnosed patients had higher TCR diversity than persistent Graves' patients did. TRBV28, TRBJ1-2 and TRBJ2-5 were favored in persistent disease. Possibly, accuracy suffered from the small sample size.

Time point given: persistent/refractory GD, antithyroid drugs over 5 years with positive TRAb. There was RNA extracted from PBMCs, and the TCR library was made from it. V usage is TRBV7-2 and J usage is TRBJ1-1, with D unresolved. The sample consisted of peripheral blood mononuclear cells (PBMCs), taken when the disease was refractory, from a patient treated with antithyroid drugs. This TCR came from a female donor with Graves disease. The CDR3 bases are TGCGCCAGCAGCCAAAGACAACAGAACACTGAAGCTTTCTTT. Its protein product is CASSQRQQNTEAFF.